A selection of T cell receptor beta chains follows, all from one sample in a study of patients and donors after allogeneic stem cell transplantation. One entry per CDR3 protein results from TCRdb running MiXCR on the RT-PCR reads. The table shows about 150,000 distinct CDR3 sequences, with about 36% occurring only once. The sample consisted of blood, either unsorted or a sorted T cell fraction (not recorded which). All receptors come from a human donor who was either an allogeneic HSCT recipient or a stem cell or donor lymphocyte infusion donor (not recorded which). It is not recorded whose cells these are; they may come from a transplant donor. CDR3s include the opening cysteine and the closing phenylalanine or tryptophan. The D gene is left open where the match is weak. Clone size is shown for a subset of rows, as once, few, many or a class of expanded clone.

J gene: TRBJ1-4; V gene: TRBV12-3/TRBV12-4; clone size: few; D gene: NA; CDR3 DNA: TGTGCCAGCAGTGCTGGGACACTCAATGAAAAACTGTTTTTT; CDR3 protein: CASSAGTLNEKLFF
J gene: TRBJ2-3; V gene: TRBV27; clone size: NA; D gene: NA; CDR3 DNA: TGTGCCAGCAGCCAACGGGGGTTCCAAAGTACAGATACGCAGTATTTT; CDR3 protein: CASSQRGFQSTDTQYF
J gene: TRBJ1-6; V gene: TRBV12-3/TRBV12-4; clone size: few; D gene: TRBD1; CDR3 DNA: TGTGCCAGCAGTTTTCCCCTAGGGACAGCAAATTCACCCCTCCACTTT; CDR3 protein: CASSFPLGTANSPLHF
J gene: TRBJ1-5; V gene: TRBV6-6; clone size: few; D gene: NA; CDR3 DNA: TGTGCCAGCAGTTACAAGGGGTTTAGTCAGCCCCAGCATTTT; CDR3 protein: CASSYKGFSQPQHF
J gene: TRBJ1-4; V gene: TRBV7-8; clone size: once; D gene: NA; CDR3 DNA: TGTGCCAGCAGCTTAGTAAGCGAAAAACTGTTTTTT; CDR3 protein: CASSLVSEKLFF
J gene: TRBJ2-5; V gene: TRBV12-3/TRBV12-4; clone size: NA; D gene: TRBD2; CDR3 DNA: TGTGCCAGCAGTTTATTGCGGGGGGGCCCGGAGACCCAGTACTTC; CDR3 protein: CASSLLRGGPETQYF
J gene: TRBJ1-2; V gene: TRBV12-3/TRBV12-4; clone size: many; D gene: NA; CDR3 DNA: TGTGCCAGCAGTTTCAGCACAGCTCATGGCTACACCTTC; CDR3 protein: CASSFSTAHGYTF
J gene: TRBJ1-5; V gene: TRBV12-3/TRBV12-4; clone size: few; D gene: TRBD1; CDR3 DNA: TGTGCCAGCAGTTCTAGTCCCGGGACAGGGGTGCAGCCCCAGCATTTT; CDR3 protein: CASSSSPGTGVQPQHF
J gene: TRBJ1-1; V gene: TRBV12-3/TRBV12-4; clone size: NA; D gene: TRBD1; CDR3 DNA: TGTGCCAGCAGCCGTTCCGGGACAGGGGTCACTGAAGCTTTCTTT; CDR3 protein: CASSRSGTGVTEAFF
J gene: TRBJ2-2; V gene: TRBV7-2; clone size: NA; D gene: NA; CDR3 DNA: TGTGCCAGCAGCTTAATGCGGGCGCCCGGGGAGCTGTTTTTT; CDR3 protein: CASSLMRAPGELFF
J gene: TRBJ1-6; V gene: TRBV25-1; clone size: NA; D gene: NA; CDR3 DNA: TGTGCCAGCAGTTCCCCGGGACTGATTAATTCACCCCTCCACTTT; CDR3 protein: CASSSPGLINSPLHF
J gene: TRBJ2-1; V gene: TRBV5-1; clone size: NA; D gene: TRBD1; CDR3 DNA: TGCGCCAGCAGCTTGACAGGACAGGGGATCGGAAATGAGCAGTTCTTC; CDR3 protein: CASSLTGQGIGNEQFF
J gene: TRBJ1-1; V gene: TRBV5-1; clone size: few; D gene: TRBD1; CDR3 DNA: TGCGCCAGCAGCGGGGGACAGGGCTTGAACACTGAAGCTTTCTTT; CDR3 protein: CASSGGQGLNTEAFF
J gene: TRBJ2-5; V gene: TRBV9; clone size: few; D gene: TRBD2; CDR3 DNA: TGTGCCAGCAGCGTAGAGACTAGCGGAGAGACCCAGTACTTC; CDR3 protein: CASSVETSGETQYF
J gene: TRBJ1-4; V gene: TRBV20-1; clone size: NA; D gene: NA; CDR3 DNA: TGCAGTGCTAGAGAGGTCGAACAGGGAATCGAAAAACTGTTTTTT; CDR3 protein: CSAREVEQGIEKLFF
J gene: TRBJ1-3; V gene: TRBV20-1; clone size: few; D gene: NA; CDR3 DNA: TGCAGTGCCTCTACCCAAGCGGACACCATATATTTT; CDR3 protein: CSASTQADTIYF
J gene: TRBJ1-6; V gene: TRBV10-3; clone size: NA; D gene: NA; CDR3 DNA: TGTGCCATCAGTGAGTCGTCGCAGGACCAATCACCCCTCCACTTT; CDR3 protein: CAISESSQDQSPLHF